The rows below give T cell receptor beta chains drawn from one sample of a study of tumor and adjacent non-tumor tissue in lung cancer. TCRdb itself ran the multiplex PCR reads through MiXCR, one entry per CDR3 protein. The sample has about 100,000 distinct CDR3 sequences; approximately 65% are singletons. Sequenced: distant non-tumor lung tissue. The source of these receptors is a man aged 30 to 45 with non-small cell lung cancer. CDR3s include the opening cysteine and the closing phenylalanine or tryptophan. The order of the fields is CDR3 length, D gene, V gene, clone size, J gene, CDR3 DNA, CDR3 protein. The D gene is left open where the match is weak. Not all rows give a size; the values are once, few, many and, for expanded clones, a class.

cdr3_length: 15
d_call: TRBD1
v_call: TRBV5-1
clone_size: -
j_call: TRBJ1-5
cdr3_nt: TGCGCCAGCAGCGCGGGACAGGGGGTCAATCAGCCCCAGCATTTT
cdr3_aa: CASSAGQGVNQPQHF

cdr3_length: 15
d_call: TRBD2
v_call: TRBV20-1
clone_size: -
j_call: TRBJ2-1
cdr3_nt: TGCAGTGCGCGAGCGGGAGGGGGCTCCTACAATGAGCAGTTCTTC
cdr3_aa: CSARAGGGSYNEQFF

cdr3_length: 13
d_call: -
v_call: TRBV20-1
clone_size: -
j_call: TRBJ2-5
cdr3_nt: TGCAGTGCTAGAGAAACGGGCTCGGAGACCCACCACTTC
cdr3_aa: CSARETGSETHHF

cdr3_length: 13
d_call: TRBD1
v_call: TRBV6-5
clone_size: -
j_call: TRBJ1-2
cdr3_nt: TGTGCCATCCGACTGGACAGGGGTGATGGCTACACCTTC
cdr3_aa: CAIRLDRGDGYTF

cdr3_length: 15
d_call: -
v_call: TRBV5-5
clone_size: -
j_call: TRBJ1-6
cdr3_nt: TGTGCCAGCAGCTTGTATTCTGGGAATAATCCACCCCTCCACTTT
cdr3_aa: CASSLYSGNNPPLHF

cdr3_length: 16
d_call: -
v_call: TRBV29-1
clone_size: -
j_call: TRBJ2-1
cdr3_nt: TGCAGCGTTGTGAGATCGACTCGGAGCTCCTACAATGAACAGTTCTTC
cdr3_aa: CSVVRSTRSSYNEQFF

cdr3_length: 15
d_call: -
v_call: TRBV20-1
clone_size: -
j_call: TRBJ1-2
cdr3_nt: TGCAGTGTTAGAGACTGGGCAGTGGGCGACTATGGCTACACCTTC
cdr3_aa: CSVRDWAVGDYGYTF

cdr3_length: 16
d_call: TRBD1
v_call: TRBV4-1
clone_size: -
j_call: TRBJ1-3
cdr3_nt: TGCGCCAGCAGCCAAACCTCAGGGGGCTCTGGAAACGCCATATATTTT
cdr3_aa: CASSQTSGGSGNAIYF

cdr3_length: 14
d_call: -
v_call: TRBV6-2/TRBV6-3
clone_size: many
j_call: TRBJ1-5
cdr3_nt: TGTGCCAGCAGCCCCGGGAGGGGGTATCAGCCCCAGCATTTT
cdr3_aa: CASSPGRGYQPQHF

cdr3_length: 12
d_call: -
v_call: TRBV12-3/TRBV12-4
clone_size: many
j_call: TRBJ2-7
cdr3_nt: TGTGCCAGCAGTTTAGCGGCCACAAACCTTGATTTC
cdr3_aa: CASSLAATNLDF

cdr3_length: 16
d_call: TRBD2
v_call: TRBV10-2
clone_size: few
j_call: TRBJ2-1
cdr3_nt: TGCGCCAGCAGGGAAAAGGGACTAGCGGGAGGGGGTGAGCAGTTCTTC
cdr3_aa: CASREKGLAGGGEQFF

cdr3_length: 17
d_call: -
v_call: TRBV11-2
clone_size: -
j_call: TRBJ2-4
cdr3_nt: TGTGCCAGCAGCGGGTTCGTGGGCACCTGGTCCAAAAACATTCAGTACTTC
cdr3_aa: CASSGFVGTWSKNIQYF

cdr3_length: 17
d_call: TRBD2
v_call: TRBV13
clone_size: -
j_call: TRBJ2-7
cdr3_nt: TGTGCCAGCAGCTTAGGAGGGCTACGGGGGGTATCCTACGAGCAGTACTTC
cdr3_aa: CASSLGGLRGVSYEQYF

cdr3_length: 14
d_call: -
v_call: TRBV11-2
clone_size: -
j_call: TRBJ2-7
cdr3_nt: TGTGCCAGCAGCTTCACATGGGGCTCCTACGAGCAGTACTTC
cdr3_aa: CASSFTWGSYEQYF

cdr3_length: 14
d_call: -
v_call: TRBV11-1
clone_size: -
j_call: TRBJ2-5
cdr3_nt: TGTGCCAGCGGCTTCGACACGTACCAAGAGATCCTGTACTTC
cdr3_aa: CASGFDTYQEILYF

cdr3_length: 17
d_call: -
v_call: TRBV6-5
clone_size: many
j_call: TRBJ2-4
cdr3_nt: TGTGCCAGCAGTTGGGGAGGCTGGGCCCTAGCCAAAAACATTCAGTACTTC
cdr3_aa: CASSWGGWALAKNIQYF

cdr3_length: 16
d_call: -
v_call: TRBV28
clone_size: -
j_call: TRBJ2-7
cdr3_nt: TGTGCTAGCAGTTTAGGGCTCGGGATTAGTGGCCACGAGCAGTACTTC
cdr3_aa: CASSLGLGISGHEQYF

cdr3_length: 15
d_call: -
v_call: TRBV20-1
clone_size: -
j_call: TRBJ2-5
cdr3_nt: TGTAGTACTAGAGATCTCGGGCGGGGAAGGGAGACCCAGTACTTC
cdr3_aa: CSTRDLGRGRETQYF

cdr3_length: 12
d_call: -
v_call: TRBV12-3/TRBV12-4
clone_size: -
j_call: TRBJ2-7
cdr3_nt: TGTGCCATGAGTTTGGGGACCTACGAGCAGTATTTC
cdr3_aa: CAMSLGTYEQYF

cdr3_length: 13
d_call: -
v_call: TRBV30
clone_size: -
j_call: TRBJ1-1
cdr3_nt: TGTGTCTGGAGTGTACCAGGGAACACTGAAGCTTTCTTT
cdr3_aa: CVWSVPGNTEAFF

cdr3_length: 12
d_call: -
v_call: TRBV12-3/TRBV12-4
clone_size: once
j_call: TRBJ1-1
cdr3_nt: TGTACCAGCAGTTTAGTGGGGGACAAGGCTTTCTTT
cdr3_aa: CTSSLVGDKAFF

cdr3_length: 14
d_call: TRBD1
v_call: TRBV7-9
clone_size: -
j_call: TRBJ2-5
cdr3_nt: TGTGCCATCAGCACCTACACAGGGGAAGAGACCCAGTACTTC
cdr3_aa: CAISTYTGEETQYF

cdr3_length: 14
d_call: -
v_call: TRBV20-1
clone_size: -
j_call: TRBJ1-1
cdr3_nt: TGCAGTGCTTATCCGTGGTGGAGGCACACTGAAGCTTTCTTT
cdr3_aa: CSAYPWWRHTEAFF

cdr3_length: 13
d_call: -
v_call: TRBV29-1
clone_size: -
j_call: TRBJ2-1
cdr3_nt: TGCAGCGTTAAAGGGCAGTTGGGGGAGACCCAGTTCTTC
cdr3_aa: CSVKGQLGETQFF

cdr3_length: 15
d_call: -
v_call: TRBV20-1
clone_size: -
j_call: TRBJ2-1
cdr3_nt: TGCAGTGCCCAGACCGGGACCAGCGTTCTCCATGAGCAGTTCTTT
cdr3_aa: CSAQTGTSVLHEQFF

cdr3_length: 13
d_call: TRBD1
v_call: TRBV11-2
clone_size: -
j_call: TRBJ2-7
cdr3_nt: TGTGCCAGCAGCCCGGACAGGGCGAGAGAGCAGTACTTC
cdr3_aa: CASSPDRAREQYF

cdr3_length: 14
d_call: -
v_call: TRBV11-2
clone_size: many
j_call: TRBJ2-4
cdr3_nt: TGTGCCAGCAGCGAGGGTTGGGGCGAAAACATTCAGTACTTC
cdr3_aa: CASSEGWGENIQYF

cdr3_length: 14
d_call: -
v_call: TRBV11-2
clone_size: -
j_call: TRBJ2-7
cdr3_nt: TGTGCCAGCAGCTTAGGAGTCAGTTACTACGAGCAGTACTTC
cdr3_aa: CASSLGVSYYEQYF